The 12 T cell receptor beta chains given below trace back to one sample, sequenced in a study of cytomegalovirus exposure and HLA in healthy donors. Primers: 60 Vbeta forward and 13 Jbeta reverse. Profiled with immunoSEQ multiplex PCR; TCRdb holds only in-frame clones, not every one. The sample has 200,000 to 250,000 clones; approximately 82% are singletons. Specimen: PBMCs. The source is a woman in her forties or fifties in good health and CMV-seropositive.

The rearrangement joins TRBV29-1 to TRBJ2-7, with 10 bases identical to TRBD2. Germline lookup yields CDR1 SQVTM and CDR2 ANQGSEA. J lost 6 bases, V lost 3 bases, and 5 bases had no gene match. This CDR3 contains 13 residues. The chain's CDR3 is CSVDIAGGGEQYF. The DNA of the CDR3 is TGCAGCGTTGACATAGCGGGGGGTGGCGAGCAGTACTTC.

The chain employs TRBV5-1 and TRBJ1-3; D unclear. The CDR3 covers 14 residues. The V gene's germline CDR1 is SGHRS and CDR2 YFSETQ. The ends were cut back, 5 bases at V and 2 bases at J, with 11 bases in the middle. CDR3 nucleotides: TGCGCCAGCAGGACGGGGTCTACTGGAAACACCATATATTTT. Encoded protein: CASRTGSTGNTIYF.

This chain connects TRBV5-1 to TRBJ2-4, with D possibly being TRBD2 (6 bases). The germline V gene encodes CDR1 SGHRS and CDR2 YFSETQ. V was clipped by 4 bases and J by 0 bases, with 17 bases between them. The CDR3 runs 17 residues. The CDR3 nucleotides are TGCGCCAGCAGCCTAGGAGTAGCGGAGTTAGCCAAAAACATTCAGTACTTC. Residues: CASSLGVAELAKNIQYF.

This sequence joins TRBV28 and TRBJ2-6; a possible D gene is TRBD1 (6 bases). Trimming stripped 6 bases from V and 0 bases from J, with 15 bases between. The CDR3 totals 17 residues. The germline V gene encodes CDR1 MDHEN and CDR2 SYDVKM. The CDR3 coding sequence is TGTGCCAGCAGGCCGACAGGCCTGGGCTCTGGGGCCAACGTCCTGACTTTC. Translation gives CASRPTGLGSGANVLTF.

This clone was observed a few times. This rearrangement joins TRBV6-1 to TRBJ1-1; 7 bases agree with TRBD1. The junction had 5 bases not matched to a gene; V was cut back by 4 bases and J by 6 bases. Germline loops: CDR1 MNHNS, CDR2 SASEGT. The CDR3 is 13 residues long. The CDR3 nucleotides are TGTGCCAGCAGTGTAACGACAGGGCCTGAAGCTTTCTTT. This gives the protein CASSVTTGPEAFF.

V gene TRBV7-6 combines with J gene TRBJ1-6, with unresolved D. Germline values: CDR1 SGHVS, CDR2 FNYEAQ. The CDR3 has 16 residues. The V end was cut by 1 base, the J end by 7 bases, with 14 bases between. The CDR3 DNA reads TGTGCCAGCAGCTTAGGCCCCGGAGGAGCCAATTCACCCCTCCACTTT. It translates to CASSLGPGGANSPLHF.

The CDR3 is CASSFPSGRGTEAFF. The CDR3 nucleotides are TGTGCCAGCAGCTTCCCATCAGGGAGGGGCACTGAAGCTTTCTTT. The rearrangement links TRBV5-4 to TRBJ1-1; D possibly corresponds to TRBD1 (5 bases). The CDR3 runs to 15 residues. Trimming took off 2 bases at V and 4 bases at J, with 15 bases between the two ends. Germline CDR1 reads SGHNT; CDR2 reads YYREEE (reference sequence).

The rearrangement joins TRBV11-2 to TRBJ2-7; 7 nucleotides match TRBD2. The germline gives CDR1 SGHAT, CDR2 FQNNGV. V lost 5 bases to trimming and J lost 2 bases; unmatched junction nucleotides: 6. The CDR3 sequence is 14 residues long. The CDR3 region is CASSPKGGTYEQYF. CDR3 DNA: TGTGCCAGCAGCCCAAAGGGAGGGACCTACGAGCAGTACTTC.

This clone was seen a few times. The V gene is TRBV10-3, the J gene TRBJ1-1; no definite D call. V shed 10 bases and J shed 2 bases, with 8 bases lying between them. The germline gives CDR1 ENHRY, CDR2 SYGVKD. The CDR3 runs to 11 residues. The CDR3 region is CASGANTEAFF. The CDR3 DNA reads TGTGCCAGCGGCGCTAACACTGAAGCTTTCTTT.

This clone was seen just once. The CDR3 coding sequence is TGTGCCTGGAGCGAGGCCCGGGACAGGGTAGGAGAAAAACTGTTTTTT. It codes for CAWSEARDRVGEKLFF. The chain combines TRBV30 with TRBJ1-4; 9 bases agree with TRBD1. Germline V lookup: CDR1 GTSNPN, CDR2 SVGIG (reference sequence). Trimming took 3 bases from V and 8 from J; bases not matched to a gene: 13. The CDR3 has 16 amino acids.

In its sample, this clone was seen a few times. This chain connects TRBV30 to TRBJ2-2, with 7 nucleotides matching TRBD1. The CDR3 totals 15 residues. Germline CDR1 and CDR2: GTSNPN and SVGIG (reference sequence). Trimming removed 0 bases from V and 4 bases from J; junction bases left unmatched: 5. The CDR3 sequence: CAWSVLGQATGELFF. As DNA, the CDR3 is TGTGCCTGGAGTGTACTAGGACAGGCCACCGGGGAGCTGTTTTTT. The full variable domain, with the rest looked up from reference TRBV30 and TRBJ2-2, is SQTIHQWPATLVQPVGSPLSLECTVEGTSNPNLYWYRQAAGRGLQLLFYSVGIGQISSEVPQNLSASRPQDRQFILSSKKLLLSDSGFYLCAWSVLGQATGELFFGEGSRLTVL.

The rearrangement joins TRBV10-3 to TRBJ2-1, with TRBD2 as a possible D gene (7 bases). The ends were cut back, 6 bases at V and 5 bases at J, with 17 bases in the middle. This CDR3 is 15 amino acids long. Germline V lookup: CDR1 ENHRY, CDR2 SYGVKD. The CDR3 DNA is TGTGCCATCAGGGAGGGCGGGGGCCGGAACAATGAGCAGTTCTTC. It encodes CAIREGGGRNNEQFF.